One sample yielded the 31 T cell receptor beta chains listed below, sequenced in a study of blood T cells in healthy people across ages (dated by TCRdb to 2014 to 2015). Library preparation was by 5' RACE. Instrument on record: Illumina HiSeq 2500. A second PCR of roughly 7 to 12 cycles was performed with a sample-barcoded 5' primer and a J-beta primer mix. The public sequencing data were trimmed at Q25 with fastp and processed into clonotypes with MiXCR by TCRdb, which kept only in-frame beta chains. Rows with a matching CDR3 protein are joined into one entry that keeps the most common DNA and genes. Across this sample there are hundreds of thousands of distinct CDR3 sequences, with roughly 48% seen only once. The top ten clones comprise approximately 23% of the sample. Sequencing was done on a sample of blood. These receptors came from an elderly man in good health.

The rearrangement links TRBV7-3 to TRBJ2-7; TRBD1 matches at 7 bases. The CDR3 has 14 residues. The germline V gene has CDR1 SGHTA and CDR2 FQGTGA. V lost 2 bases and J lost 5; bases outside the gene matches: 6. CDR3 sequence: CASSLATGFHEQYF. CDR3 DNA: TGTGCCAGCAGCTTAGCGACAGGGTTCCACGAGCAGTACTTC.

This chain connects TRBV3-1 to TRBJ2-1; TRBD1 might be the D (6 bases). The CDR3 runs to 13 residues. With 1 base removed from V and 10 bases from J, the gap between germline ends came to 11 bases. Looked up from germline, CDR1 is LGHDT and CDR2 is YNNKEL (reference sequence). The CDR3 sequence is CASSQVTGREQFF. The DNA for the CDR3 is TGTGCCAGCAGCCAAGTGACAGGAAGAGAGCAGTTCTTC.

The sample holds a few counts of this clonotype. CDR3 protein: CASSFVDFQKETQYF. The CDR3 region has the DNA TGCGCCAGCAGCTTTGTGGACTTTCAGAAAGAGACCCAGTACTTC. The gene calls are TRBV5-1 and TRBJ2-5, with D possibly TRBD2 on 5 matching bases. CDR3 length: 15 residues. V was trimmed by 2 bases and J by 3 bases, leaving 14 bases between them. CDR1 SGHRS and CDR2 YFSETQ come from the germline V gene.

This sequence joins TRBV25-1 and TRBJ1-2; 7 nucleotides agree with TRBD1. CDR1 MGHDK and CDR2 SYGVNS come from the germline V gene. The CDR3 is made up of 13 amino acids. The J segment lost 5 bases and the V segment lost 9 bases, leaving 9 bases of the junction unmatched. The CDR3: CASLGQSYYGYTF. CDR3 in DNA: TGTGCCAGTTTGGGACAGAGCTATTATGGCTACACCTTC.

This chain connects TRBV7-9 to TRBJ2-1; D may be TRBD2 (6 bases). The CDR3 extends over 13 amino acids. Trimming took off 4 bases at V and 7 bases at J, with 11 bases between the two ends. Germline V lookup: CDR1 SEHNR, CDR2 FQNEAQ (reference sequence). The CDR3 region is CASSSGVWNEQFF. The DNA of the CDR3 is TGTGCCAGCAGCTCGGGAGTCTGGAATGAGCAGTTCTTC.

This clonotype was observed a few times. The genes are TRBV29-1 and TRBJ2-3, with a tentative D call TRBD2 (6 bases). CDR3 length: 13 residues. Germline CDR1 reads SQVTM; CDR2 reads ANQGSEA. V was cut by 3 bases and J by 7 bases, with 14 bases left in between. As DNA, the CDR3 is TGCAGCGTTGATAAGCGGGCGGACCATACGCAGTATTTT. It codes for CSVDKRADHTQYF.

The chain has TRBV9 and TRBJ2-7, with D uncertain. The DNA end lines up better with TRBJ2-5; the J call may be wrong. Germline CDR1 and CDR2: SGDLS and YYNGEE. This CDR3 comprises 16 residues. The CDR3, as DNA: TGTGCCAGCAGCGTAGGCAGATCTAATAGTGAAGAGACCCAGTACTTC. It yields the protein CASSVGRSNSEETQYF.

J is TRBJ2-3 and V is TRBV3-1; D is undetermined. Trimming stripped 4 bases from V and 7 bases from J, with 12 bases between. Germline assignment: CDR1 LGHDT and CDR2 YNNKEL (reference sequence). The length of the CDR3 is 13 residues. The CDR3 DNA follows: TGTGCCAGCAGCCCGCCTGTACTGCATACGCAGTATTTT. It translates to CASSPPVLHTQYF.

The gene calls are TRBV7-9 and TRBJ1-1; D is perhaps TRBD1 (5 bases). V gave up 5 bases and J gave up 8 bases, with 18 bases separating them. The CDR3 covers 14 residues. Germline CDR1 reads SEHNR; CDR2 reads FQNEAQ (reference sequence). CDR3 bases: TGTGCCAGCAGCGCCGATTGGGACGACCGAGAAGCTTTCTTT. Encoded protein: CASSADWDDREAFF.

At least ten counts were recorded for this clonotype. The chain carries TRBV6-6 and TRBJ1-2; 7 bases fit TRBD1. With 5 bases clipped from V and 3 bases from J, the junction kept 3 bases outside the gene matches. Germline V gene data show CDR1 as MNHNY and CDR2 as SVGAGI (reference sequence). The CDR3 extends over 13 amino acids. This chain's CDR3 is CASSRDRDYGYTF. The CDR3 nucleotides read TGTGCCAGCAGTAGAGACAGGGACTATGGCTACACCTTC.

The chain employs TRBV29-1 and TRBJ1-1, with 9 bases lining up with TRBD1. The V segment lost 7 bases and the J segment 1 base; nucleotides outside the gene matches: 10. CDR3 length equals 15 residues. CDR1 and CDR2 (germline): SQVTM, ANQGSEA. The CDR3 nucleotides are TGCAGCGCGCCGGGACAGGGAATGGGGAACACTGAAGCTTTCTTT. This translates into CSAPGQGMGNTEAFF. The entire variable domain, with the rest obtained from reference TRBV29-1 and TRBJ1-1, is as follows: SAVISQKPSRDICQRGTSLTIQCQVDSQVTMMFWYRQQPGQSLTLIATANQGSEATYESGFVIDKFPISRPNLTFSTLTVSNMSPEDSSIYLCSAPGQGMGNTEAFFGQGTRLTVV.

This clonotype was counted many times. The rearrangement links TRBV6-5 to TRBJ2-5; no firm D call. Looked up from germline, CDR1 is MNHEY and CDR2 is SVGAGI. The CDR3 has 14 amino acids. V gave up 2 bases and J gave up 5 bases, with 12 bases separating them. As DNA, the CDR3 is TGTGCCAGCAGTTACCTGACGCGTGGGGAGACCCAGTACTTC. This encodes CASSYLTRGETQYF.

V and J are TRBV18 and TRBJ1-3; 7 bases align to TRBD1. Germline loops: CDR1 KGHSH, CDR2 LQKENI. Trimming took 3 bases from V and 0 from J; bases not matched to a gene: 5. The CDR3 sequence is 16 residues long. The chain's CDR3 is CASSPPRQGSGNTIYF. The CDR3 DNA sequence: TGTGCCAGCTCACCCCCCCGACAGGGCTCTGGAAACACCATATATTTT. Together with reference TRBV18 and TRBJ1-3, the CDR3 gives the full variable domain: NAGVMQNPRHLVRRRGQEARLRCSPMKGHSHVYWYRQLPEEGLKFMVYLQKENIIDESGMPKERFSAEFPKEGPSILRIQQVVRGDSAAYFCASSPPRQGSGNTIYFGEGSWLTVV.

This clonotype appeared many times. This chain links TRBV29-1 with TRBJ1-2; possible D gene TRBD1, 5 bases. The length of the CDR3 is 14 residues. The germline gives CDR1 SQVTM, CDR2 ANQGSEA. V lost 5 bases and J lost 8, with 21 bases in between. The chain's CDR3 is CSVSYRDSRQGYTF. The DNA of the CDR3 is TGCAGCGTTTCCTACCGGGACTCCAGACAGGGCTACACCTTC.

The chain couples TRBV7-3 to TRBJ2-5, with D perhaps matching TRBD1 (6 bases). From germline, CDR1 is SGHTA and CDR2 FQGTGA. The V end was cut by 4 bases, the J end by 8 bases, with 11 bases between. CDR3 size: 12 residues. CDR3 coding DNA: TGTGCCAGCAGCTCTCAACAGGGAACCCAGTACTTC. Amino acids: CASSSQQGTQYF.

The rearrangement joins TRBV20-1 to TRBJ2-7, with D possibly TRBD2 on 6 matching bases. The germline V gene encodes CDR1 DFQATT and CDR2 SNEGSKA (reference sequence). The CDR3 sequence is 15 residues long. The V gene lost 6 bases and the J gene lost 2 bases, with 20 bases spanning the gap. The CDR3 DNA reads as TGCAGTGCCCACCCAGGAGGGGTAATACCCTACGAGCAGTACTTC. Translated: CSAHPGGVIPYEQYF.

The chain has TRBV20-1 and TRBJ2-2; D ambiguous. The germline gives CDR1 DFQATT, CDR2 SNEGSKA (reference sequence). This CDR3 comprises 13 residues. The V end was cut by 1 base, the J end by 5 bases, with 8 bases between. CDR3 sequence (DNA): TGCAGTGCTAGAGTGGGCGGTACCGGGGAGCTGTTTTTT. Amino acid sequence: CSARVGGTGELFF.

The V call is TRBV7-6, the J call TRBJ2-3; 8 positions match TRBD2. In germline, CDR1 is SGHVS, CDR2 FNYEAQ. The V segment lost 2 bases and the J segment 2 bases; nucleotides outside the gene matches: 9. The CDR3 totals 17 residues. The CDR3 DNA sequence: TGTGCCAGCAGCTTAACCCAGCCTAGCGGGTACACAGATACGCAGTATTTT. Translation: CASSLTQPSGYTDTQYF.

This clonotype showed up just a few times. The chain recombines TRBV24-1 with TRBJ1-2; maybe TRBD1 (5 bases). Germline CDR1 is KGHDR and CDR2 is SFDVKD. The CDR3 length is 14 residues. The chain's CDR3 is CGPLGGAPNYGYTF. The CDR3, as DNA: TGTGGGCCTCTCGGGGGAGCCCCTAACTATGGCTACACCTTC.

This clonotype was counted once. This rearrangement joins TRBV21-1 to TRBJ2-4. TRBV21-1 corresponds to a pseudogene. CDR3 size: 16 residues. CDR3 DNA sequence: TGTGCCAACAGCAAAGATTACGACCTAGCCAAAAACATTCAGTACTTC. It yields the protein CANSKDYDLAKNIQYF.

The gene calls are TRBV4-3 and TRBJ2-5, with 9 nucleotides matching TRBD1. This CDR3 comprises 15 residues. The J segment lost 1 base and the V segment lost 5 bases, leaving 5 bases of the junction unmatched. Germline assignment: CDR1 LGHNA and CDR2 YSLEER. This chain's CDR3 is CASSDGTGRQETQYF. DNA for the CDR3: TGCGCCAGCAGCGACGGGACAGGGCGCCAAGAGACCCAGTACTTC.

The sample holds a few counts of this clonotype. The chain links TRBV7-9 to TRBJ1-2; D gene unclear. The V and J ends lost 4 bases and 1 base respectively, with 13 bases between them. Germline values: CDR1 SEHNR, CDR2 FQNEAQ (reference sequence). This CDR3 comprises 15 residues. The DNA for the CDR3 is TGTGCCAGCAGCTACTTTTCCTTGCGTAACTATGGCTACACCTTC. Translating it yields CASSYFSLRNYGYTF.

This clonotype was seen more than once but under ten times. This chain uses TRBV6-2 or TRBV6-3 with TRBJ2-7; D could derive from TRBD1 or TRBD2 (5 bases each). Germline values: CDR1 MNHEY, CDR2 SVGEGT. Trimming stripped 0 bases from V and 3 bases from J, with 18 bases between. This CDR3 has 17 residues. The CDR3 DNA sequence: TGTGCCAGCAGTTACTCGAGCCTTTCTGGGGGAAACTACGAGCAGTACTTC. As protein: CASSYSSLSGGNYEQYF.

This clonotype has just a few counts. The chain joins TRBV7-2 to TRBJ2-1; D gene uncertain. CDR3 length: 13 amino acids. The ends were cut back, 5 bases at V and 4 bases at J, with 9 bases in the middle. Per the germline V gene, CDR1 is SGHTA and CDR2 is FQGNSA. CDR3 DNA: TGTGCCAGCAGCGCCGCTCAGTACAATGAGCAGTTCTTC. Its translation is CASSAAQYNEQFF.

The chain joins TRBV18 to TRBJ2-7, with D perhaps TRBD2 (6 bases). Germline CDR1 and CDR2: KGHSH and LQKENI. Trimming shortened V by 4 bases and J by 7 bases, and 11 bases separated the two germline ends. The CDR3 spans 12 residues. The DNA for the CDR3 is TGTGCCAGCTCACAGGGTGCGGGGGAGCAGTACTTC. Translating it yields CASSQGAGEQYF.

This chain connects TRBV20-1 to TRBJ2-5, with TRBD1 matching 10 bases. The CDR3 contains 14 residues. Germline CDR1 DFQATT, CDR2 SNEGSKA (reference sequence). V lost 4 bases and J lost 5; bases outside the gene matches: 7. The CDR3 sequence is CSANWDRGPETQYF. CDR3 coding DNA: TGCAGTGCTAATTGGGACAGGGGACCGGAGACCCAGTACTTC.

The chain carries TRBV27 and TRBJ2-7, with unresolved D. The CDR3 spans 13 residues. The germline gives CDR1 MNHEY, CDR2 SMNVEV (reference sequence). The ends were cut back, 3 bases at V and 2 bases at J, with 8 bases in the middle. The CDR3 nucleotides read TGTGCCAGCAGTTTGAGGTCCCCCTACGAGCAGTACTTC. Translation: CASSLRSPYEQYF.

The V and J genes are TRBV20-1 and TRBJ2-5; D might be TRBD1 or TRBD2, each matching 6 bases. Between the trimmed V and J ends, which lost 4 bases and 5 bases, there was a span of 11 bases. The CDR3 sequence is 12 residues long. Germline V gives CDR1 DFQATT, CDR2 SNEGSKA (reference sequence). This CDR3 reads CSATKGGETQYF. DNA of the CDR3: TGCAGTGCTACGAAGGGGGGCGAGACCCAGTACTTC.

V usage is TRBV7-9 and J usage is TRBJ1-4, with 8 bases aligning to TRBD1. The trim removed 1 base at V and 6 bases at J, leaving 4 bases unmatched. This CDR3 has 15 residues. CDR1 and CDR2 (germline): SEHNR, FQNEAQ (reference sequence). In nucleotides, the CDR3 is TGTGCCAGCAGCTTAGGGGCAGGGGGCGATGAAAAACTGTTTTTT. It codes for CASSLGAGGDEKLFF.

The chain joins TRBV18 to TRBJ2-1; the D gene could be TRBD1 or TRBD2 (5 bases each). Trimming removed 4 bases from V and 0 bases from J, with 10 bases in between. Looked up from germline, CDR1 is KGHSH and CDR2 is LQKENI. This CDR3 spans 15 amino acids. CDR3 sequence: CASSRDGSSYNEQFF. CDR3 in DNA: TGTGCCAGCTCACGGGACGGCAGCTCCTACAATGAGCAGTTCTTC.

This chain connects TRBV9 to TRBJ1-4, with a tentative D call TRBD1 (5 bases). Germline V gene data show CDR1 as SGDLS and CDR2 as YYNGEE. V shed 4 bases and J shed 3 bases, with 16 bases lying between them. The CDR3 extends over 16 amino acids. The CDR3 sequence: CASSSSRGTANEKLFF. As DNA, the CDR3 is TGTGCCAGCAGCTCGAGTAGAGGGACCGCTAATGAAAAACTGTTTTTT. Using reference TRBV9 and TRBJ1-4 for the parts outside the CDR3, the full variable domain is DSGVTQTPKHLITATGQRVTLRCSPRSGDLSVYWYQQSLDQGLQFLIQYYNGEERAKGNILERFSAQQFPDLHSELNLSSLELGDSALYFCASSSSRGTANEKLFFGSGTQLSVL.